The sequence of this T cell receptor beta chain was determined in a study of T cells in Graves' hyperthyroidism and ophthalmopathy. The V gene lost 3 bases and the J gene lost 7 bases, with 12 bases spanning the gap. There are 13 residues in the CDR3. Those with hyperthyroidism were 18 to 65 years old, newly diagnosed, and ill for under 2 months. The study based diagnoses on clinical symptoms, serum thyroxine and TRAb, thyroid ultrasound and orbital computed tomography. In regard to this clonotype: Its specificity is unknown.

The TCR beta CDR3 regions underwent amplification using RNA transcripts as the source. The study used the HTBI primer set for a first-round RT-PCR of the TCR CDR3. TCRdb redid the calling of the multiplex PCR reads with MiXCR, one entry per CDR3 protein. This sample has around 540,000 distinct CDR3 sequences; around 45% occur once, and the top ten carry about 8.2%. Study observations and caveats: Stable hyperthyroidism was separated from ophthalmopathy by a model based on 13 V-J features. Expanded thyroid clonotypes (above 0.001) were mostly also found in blood.

V and J are TRBV12-3 or TRBV12-4 and TRBJ2-5; the D gene is possibly TRBD2 (5 bases). This TCR was recovered from a woman under 30 with Graves' hyperthyroidism. The source material was peripheral blood or thyroid tissue (not recorded which). CDR3 in amino acids: CASSFTGRGTQYF. The CDR3 DNA is TGTGCCAGCAGTTTTACCGGCCGGGGGACCCAGTACTTC.